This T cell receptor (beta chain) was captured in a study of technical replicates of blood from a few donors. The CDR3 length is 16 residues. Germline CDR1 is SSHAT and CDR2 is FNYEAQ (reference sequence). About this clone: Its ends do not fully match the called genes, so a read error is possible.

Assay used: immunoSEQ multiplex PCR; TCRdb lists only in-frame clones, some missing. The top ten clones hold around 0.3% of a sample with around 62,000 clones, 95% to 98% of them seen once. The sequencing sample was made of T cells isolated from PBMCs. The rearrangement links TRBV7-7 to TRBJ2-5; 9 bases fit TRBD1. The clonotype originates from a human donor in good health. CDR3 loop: CASSLVGTGIGETQYF. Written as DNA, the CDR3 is TGTGCTAGCAGCTTAGTGGGGACAGGGATTGGAGAGACCCAGTACTTC.